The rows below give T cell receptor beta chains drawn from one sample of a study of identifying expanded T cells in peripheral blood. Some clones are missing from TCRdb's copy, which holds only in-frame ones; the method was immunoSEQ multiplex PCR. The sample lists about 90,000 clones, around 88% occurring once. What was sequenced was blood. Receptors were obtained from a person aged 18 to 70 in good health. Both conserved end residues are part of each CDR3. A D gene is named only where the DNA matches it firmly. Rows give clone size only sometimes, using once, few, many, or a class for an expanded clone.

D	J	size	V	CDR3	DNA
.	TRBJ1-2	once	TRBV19	CASNRVNYGYTF	TGTGCCAGTAATAGAGTAAACTATGGCTACACCTTC
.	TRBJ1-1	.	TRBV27	CASKLTRGAATEAFF	TGTGCCAGCAAACTAACGAGGGGAGCGGCCACTGAAGCTTTCTTT
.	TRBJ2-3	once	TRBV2	CASRGDLGEADTQYF	TGTGCCAGCAGAGGGGACTTAGGGGAAGCAGATACGCAGTATTTT
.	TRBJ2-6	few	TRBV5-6	CASSTSIAGANVLTF	TGTGCCAGCAGCACCTCAATTGCTGGGGCCAACGTCCTGACTTTC
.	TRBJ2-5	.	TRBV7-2	CASSLAGEGETQYF	TGTGCCAGCAGCTTAGCGGGTGAGGGAGAGACCCAGTACTTC
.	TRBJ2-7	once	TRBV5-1	CASSFEIPRPYEQYF	TGCGCCAGCAGCTTTGAGATCCCTAGGCCCTACGAGCAGTACTTC
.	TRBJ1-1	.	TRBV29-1	CSVAQGQNTEAFF	TGCAGCGTTGCCCAGGGGCAGAACACTGAAGCTTTCTTT
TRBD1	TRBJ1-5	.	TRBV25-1	CASILKKGQGQNQPQHF	TGTGCCAGCATCCTGAAAAAGGGACAGGGACAAAATCAGCCCCAGCATTTT
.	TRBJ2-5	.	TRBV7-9	CASSLAQGRSEKTQYF	TGTGCCAGCAGCTTAGCACAGGGCCGGTCTGAAAAGACCCAGTACTTC
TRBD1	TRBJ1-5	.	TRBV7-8	CASSLAGQAIQPQHF	TGTGCCAGCAGCTTAGCTGGACAGGCAATACAGCCCCAGCATTTT
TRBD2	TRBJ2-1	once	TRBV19	CASSIPTSGLNEQFF	TGTGCCAGTAGTATCCCGACTAGCGGGCTCAATGAGCAGTTCTTC
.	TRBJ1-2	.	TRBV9	CASSVGASYGYTF	TGTGCCAGCAGCGTAGGGGCGAGCTATGGCTACACCTTC
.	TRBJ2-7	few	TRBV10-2	CASRTPSYEQYF	TGCGCCAGCCGGACACCCTCCTACGAGCAGTACTTC
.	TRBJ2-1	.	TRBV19	CASSSRRDYNEQFF	TGTGCCAGTAGTTCCCGGCGGGACTACAATGAGCAGTTCTTC
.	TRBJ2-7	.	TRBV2	CASSSGSSYEQYF	TGTGCCAGCAGTTCAGGGTCCTCCTACGAGCAGTACTTC
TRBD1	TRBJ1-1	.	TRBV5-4	CASSLGVSTGGTEAFF	TGTGCCAGCAGCTTGGGGGTATCCACAGGGGGCACTGAAGCTTTCTTT
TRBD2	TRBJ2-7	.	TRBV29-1	CSVGTSGGYEQYF	TGCAGCGTTGGGACTAGCGGGGGCTACGAGCAGTACTTC
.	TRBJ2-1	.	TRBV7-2	CASSTTISSEQFF	TGTGCCAGCAGCACAACTATTTCAAGTGAGCAGTTCTTC
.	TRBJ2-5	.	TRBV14	CASSQDSGKYQETQYF	TGTGCCAGCAGCCAAGACAGCGGAAAGTACCAAGAGACCCAGTACTTC
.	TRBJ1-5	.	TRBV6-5	CASSYRDGNQPQHF	TGTGCCAGCAGTTACCGGGACGGTAATCAGCCCCAGCATTTT
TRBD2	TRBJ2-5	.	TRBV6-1	CASSEFSGGQETQYF	TGTGCCAGCAGTGAATTTTCGGGGGGCCAAGAGACCCAGTACTTC
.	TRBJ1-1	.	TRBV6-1	CASRRGVGTEAFF	TGTGCCAGCAGGAGAGGGGTGGGCACTGAAGCTTTCTTT
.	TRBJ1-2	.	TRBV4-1	CASSRRQEMNNYGYTF	TGCGCCAGCAGCCGCCGACAGGAAATGAATAACTATGGCTACACCTTC
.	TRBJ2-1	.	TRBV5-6	CASSLLAITGTYNEQFF	TGTGCCAGCAGCTTATTGGCAATCACAGGGACATACAATGAGCAGTTCTTC
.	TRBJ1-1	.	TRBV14	CASSQDLPTKAFF	TGTGCCAGCAGCCAAGATCTGCCGACGAAAGCTTTCTTT
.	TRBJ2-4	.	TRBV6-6	CASSYSGLSIQYF	TGTGCCAGCAGTTACTCCGGACTATCCATTCAGTACTTC
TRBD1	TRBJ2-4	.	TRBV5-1	CASSSSGTGRNIQYF	TGCGCCAGCAGCTCTTCCGGGACAGGGAGAAACATTCAGTACTTC
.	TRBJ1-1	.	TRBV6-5	CASSSTRIVGAFF	TGTGCCAGCAGTAGCACGCGTATAGTTGGGGCTTTCTTT
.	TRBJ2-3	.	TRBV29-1	CSASEIASTDTQYF	TGCAGCGCGTCAGAGATTGCTAGCACAGATACGCAGTATTTT
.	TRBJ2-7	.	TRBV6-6	CASSSQGGSTYEQYF	TGTGCCAGCAGTTCCCAGGGGGGTTCGACCTACGAGCAGTACTTC
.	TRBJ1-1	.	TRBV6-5	CASSYSEELNTEAFF	TGTGCCAGCAGTTACTCGGAGGAGTTGAACACTGAAGCTTTCTTT
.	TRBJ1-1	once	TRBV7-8	CASSLGRGGEAFF	TGTGCCAGCAGCTTAGGAAGGGGGGGCGAAGCTTTCTTT
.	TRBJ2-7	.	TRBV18	CASSPRRGHEQYF	TGTGCCAGCTCACCACGGAGGGGGCACGAGCAGTACTTC
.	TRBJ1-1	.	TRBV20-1	CSAREGGEAFF	TGCAGTGCTAGAGAAGGCGGTGAAGCTTTCTTT
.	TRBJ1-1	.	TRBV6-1	CASSEAHSVWNTEAFF	TGTGCCAGCAGTGAAGCCCACAGTGTTTGGAACACTGAAGCTTTCTTT
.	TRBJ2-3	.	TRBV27	CATSRFEGTDTQYF	TGTGCCACCTCGAGGTTCGAGGGAACAGATACGCAGTATTTT
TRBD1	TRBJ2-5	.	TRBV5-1	CASSKGQGAWETQYF	TGCGCCAGCAGCAAGGGACAGGGGGCATGGGAGACCCAGTACTTC
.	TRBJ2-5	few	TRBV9	CASSVASRGGAETQYF	TGTGCCAGCAGCGTAGCTTCCCGGGGTGGGGCGGAGACCCAGTACTTC
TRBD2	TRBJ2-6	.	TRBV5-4	CASSSRGGAGANVLTF	TGTGCCAGCAGCTCCCGGGGGGGGGCTGGGGCCAACGTCCTGACTTTC
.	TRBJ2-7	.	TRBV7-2	CASSLSRQEQYF	TGTGCCAGCAGCCTGTCCCGACAGGAGCAGTACTTC
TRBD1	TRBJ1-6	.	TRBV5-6	CASRRGQTNSPLHF	TGTGCCAGCAGGAGGGGACAGACTAATTCACCCCTCCACTTT
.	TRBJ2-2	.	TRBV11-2	CASGTSGAGELFF	TGTGCCAGCGGAACCTCAGGGGCCGGGGAGCTGTTTTTT
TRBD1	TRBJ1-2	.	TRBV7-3	CASSTRTGHGYTF	TGTGCCAGCAGCACCAGGACAGGGCATGGCTACACCTTC
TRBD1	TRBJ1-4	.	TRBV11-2	CASSLPTGGKEKLFF	TGTGCCAGCAGCCTCCCGACAGGGGGCAAGGAAAAACTGTTTTTT
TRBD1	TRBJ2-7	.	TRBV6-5	CASRRQGGYEQYF	TGTGCCAGCAGGAGACAGGGGGGCTACGAGCAGTACTTC
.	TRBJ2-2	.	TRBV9	CASRETANTGELFF	TGTGCCAGCAGGGAGACAGCGAACACCGGGGAGCTGTTTTTT
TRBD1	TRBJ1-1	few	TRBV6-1	CASTALTGTAEAFF	TGTGCCAGCACTGCTCTGACAGGGACGGCTGAAGCTTTCTTT
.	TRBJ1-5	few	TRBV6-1	CASSLTFTNQPQHF	TGTGCCAGCAGTCTCACATTCACCAATCAGCCCCAGCATTTT
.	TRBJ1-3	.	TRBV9	CASSLRDAGDTIYF	TGTGCCAGCAGCTTACGGGACGCCGGGGACACCATATATTTT
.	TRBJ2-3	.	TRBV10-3	CANSPGVGTDTQYF	TGTGCCAATTCACCGGGCGTTGGCACAGATACGCAGTATTTT
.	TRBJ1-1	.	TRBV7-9	CASRGSTDRKNTEAFF	TGTGCCAGCAGAGGATCTACGGACAGAAAAAACACTGAAGCTTTCTTT
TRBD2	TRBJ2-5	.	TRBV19	CASSSGGAPWETQYF	TGTGCCAGTAGTAGCGGGGGGGCTCCTTGGGAGACCCAGTACTTC
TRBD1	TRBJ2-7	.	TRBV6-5	CASSRQGGRQYF	TGTGCCAGCAGTCGACAGGGTGGCCGGCAGTACTTC